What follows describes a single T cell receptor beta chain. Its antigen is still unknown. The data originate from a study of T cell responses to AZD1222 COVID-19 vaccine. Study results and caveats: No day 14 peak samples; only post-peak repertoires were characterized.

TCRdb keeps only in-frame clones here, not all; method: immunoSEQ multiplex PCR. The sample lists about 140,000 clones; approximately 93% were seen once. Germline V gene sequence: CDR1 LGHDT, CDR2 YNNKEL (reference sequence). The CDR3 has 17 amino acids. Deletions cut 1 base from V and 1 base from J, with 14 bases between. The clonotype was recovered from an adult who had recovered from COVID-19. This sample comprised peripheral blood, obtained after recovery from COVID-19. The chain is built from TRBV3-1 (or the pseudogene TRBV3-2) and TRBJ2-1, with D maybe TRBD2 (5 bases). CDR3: CASSQGRYMDSYNEQFF. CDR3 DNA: TGTGCCAGCAGCCAAGGGAGGTATATGGATTCCTACAATGAGCAGTTCTTC.